This T cell receptor beta chain stems from a study of Graves' ophthalmopathy and Graves' hyperthyroidism. Study-level findings and limits: Most clonotypes expanded in thyroid above 0.001 frequency were present in blood too.

There are a few counts of this clonotype. As yet, its antigen is unknown. Clinical symptoms, serum thyroxine, TRAb, thyroid ultrasound and orbital computed tomography formed the basis of diagnosis. Amplification targeted the TCR beta CDR3 regions, with RNA transcripts as the source material. The workflow started with a first-round RT-PCR run with HTBI primers and then moved on to a second-round multiplex PCR. TCRdb itself ran the multiplex PCR reads through MiXCR, one entry per CDR3 protein. This sample has 200,000 to 250,000 distinct CDR3 sequences, with approximately 21% found just once. Germline-derived CDR1 and CDR2 are MGHRA and YSYEKL. This CDR3 comprises 15 residues. With 1 base removed from V and 3 bases from J, the gap between germline ends came to 13 bases.

Sequenced: peripheral blood. The receptor's source is a woman aged 50 to 60 with Graves' ophthalmopathy. The chain is built from TRBV4-1 and TRBJ2-7; no definite D call. CDR3 sequence: CASSQVPRIDYEQYF. In DNA form, the CDR3 reads TGCGCCAGCAGCCAAGTTCCGAGGATAGACTACGAGCAGTACTTC.